Presented here are 18 T cell receptor beta chains from one specimen sequenced in a study of Graves' ophthalmopathy and Graves' hyperthyroidism. The authors amplified TCR beta CDR3 regions from RNA transcripts. An opening RT-PCR round employed HTBI primers and preceded a second-round multiplex PCR. TCRdb processed the multiplex PCR reads anew with MiXCR; each CDR3 protein has one entry. The table has over a million distinct CDR3 sequences, around a third seen once; the top ten hold roughly 11%. Sample: peripheral blood or thyroid tissue (not recorded which). The receptor source for this set is an adult man with Graves' hyperthyroidism.

This clonotype occurred many times. The CDR3 region is CASSRTGGHESSYNSPLHF. As DNA, the CDR3 is TGCGCCAGCAGCCGGACAGGGGGGCACGAGAGCTCCTATAATTCACCCCTCCACTTT. The rearrangement joins TRBV4-1 to TRBJ1-6; 10 nucleotides agree with TRBD1. J gave up 0 bases and V 4 bases, and 9 bases lay outside the gene matches. The CDR3 contains 19 residues. Per the germline V gene, CDR1 is MGHRA and CDR2 is YSYEKL.

Concerning this clonotype itself: Given the absence of the conserved phenylalanine or tryptophan at the CDR3 end, a read error is likely. Because the CDR3's place on the DNA is in doubt, the DNA is left out and the CDR3 is given as listed by TCRdb. The chain is built from TRBV10-3 and TRBJ2-7; the table's D call, TRBD1, was not checked against the DNA. The CDR3 is 8 residues long, ends included. Germline V gene sequence: CDR1 ENHRY, CDR2 SYGVKD. CDR3 amino acids: CAISRQDT.

This clonotype was recorded a few times. The rearrangement links TRBV12-3 or TRBV12-4 to TRBJ2-2; 9 nucleotides align to TRBD2. V lost 6 bases and J lost 2; bases outside the gene matches: 10. This CDR3 is built from 17 residues. The DNA for the CDR3 is TGTGCCAGCAGCCCTTATAGGGGACTAGCTAACACCGGGGAGCTGTTTTTT. It translates to CASSPYRGLANTGELFF.

The sample holds many counts of this clonotype. The chain is built from TRBV10-3 and TRBJ1-5; a possible D gene is TRBD1 (5 bases). This CDR3 region has 13 residues. The V gene's germline CDR1 is ENHRY and CDR2 SYGVKD. V lost 6 bases and J 5 bases, leaving 11 bases between the germline ends. The chain's CDR3 is CAIRGTADQPQHF. CDR3 DNA sequence: TGTGCCATCAGAGGGACTGCGGATCAGCCCCAGCATTTT.

V gene TRBV4-1 combines with J gene TRBJ1-2; 7 nucleotides align to TRBD1. Germline V gives CDR1 MGHRA, CDR2 YSYEKL. The CDR3 is made up of 17 amino acids. Unmatched junction bases numbered 7, after V lost 0 bases and J lost 0 bases. The CDR3 bases are TGCGCCAGCAGCCAAGATTTGAGGGGGCTCGCTAACTATGGCTACACCTTC. Encoded protein: CASSQDLRGLANYGYTF.

The table lists this clonotype with many counts. V gene TRBV20-1 combines with J gene TRBJ2-7, with D possibly being TRBD1 (5 bases). Germline CDR1 is DFQATT and CDR2 is SNEGSKA (reference sequence). Deletions cut 2 bases from V and 3 bases from J, with 11 bases between. The CDR3 consists of 13 residues. The CDR3 sequence: CSARHGQLYEQYF. The CDR3 DNA is TGCAGTGCTAGACATGGACAACTCTACGAGCAGTACTTC.

J is TRBJ2-7 and V is TRBV10-2, with 7 positions matching TRBD2. Germline V gene data show CDR1 as WSHSY and CDR2 as SAAADI. The length of the CDR3 is 12 residues. V shed 11 bases, J shed 3 bases, and the junction held 7 bases outside the gene matches. The CDR3 loop is CASGEGFYEQYF. The CDR3 region has the DNA TGCGCCTCTGGGGAGGGGTTCTACGAGCAGTACTTC.

Turning to this clonotype: This could be a read error, since a much larger clone is one nucleotide away. The rearrangement links TRBV12-3 or TRBV12-4 to TRBJ2-7; 14 nucleotides agree with TRBD2. The J segment lost 2 bases and the V segment lost 5 bases, leaving 5 bases of the junction unmatched. This CDR3 is 16 amino acids long. The CDR3 sequence is CASSHQTSGRAYEQYF. The CDR3 DNA reads as TGTGCCAGCAGTCATCAGACTAGCGGGAGGGCCTACGAGCAGTACTTC.

In the case of this clonotype: Being one base from a much bigger clone, this may be a read error. The chain joins TRBV10-3 to TRBJ1-6; no definite D call. The CDR3 loop spans 12 amino acids. Germline V gene lookup returns CDR1 ENHRY and CDR2 SYGVKD. Trimming left V 6 bases short and J 8 bases short, with 8 bases between. The CDR3 DNA is TGTGCCATCAGCCCTCCACATTCACCCCTCCACTTT. It specifies CAISPPHSPLHF.

The rearrangement joins TRBV5-4 to TRBJ1-1; tentative D call: TRBD1 (5 bases). V shed 4 bases and J shed 6 bases, with 16 bases lying between them. CDR3 size: 14 residues. Germline-derived CDR1 and CDR2 are SGHNT and YYREEE (reference sequence). The CDR3 protein is CASSASGARAEAFF. For the CDR3, the DNA is TGTGCCAGCAGCGCGAGCGGGGCACGGGCTGAAGCTTTCTTT.

This clonotype has a count of ten or more. The V call is TRBV2, the J call TRBJ2-7, with D possibly matching TRBD2 (6 bases). Germline CDR1 and CDR2: SNHLY and FYNNEI. Trimming took off 6 bases at V and 7 bases at J, with 16 bases between the two ends. The CDR3 is 13 residues long. CDR3 region: CASRIREPMEQYF. The CDR3 bases are TGTGCCAGCAGGATCCGGGAGCCTATGGAGCAGTACTTC.

This clonotype has just a few counts. V gene TRBV7-8 combines with J gene TRBJ2-5; D remains unclear. The CDR3 totals 14 residues. The germline V gene has CDR1 SGHVS and CDR2 FQNEAQ. V lost 5 bases, J lost 6 bases, and 16 bases lay in between. CDR3 residues: CASSPGHSVKTQYF. The CDR3 DNA reads TGTGCCAGCAGCCCCGGCCACTCGGTCAAGACCCAGTACTTC. Full variable domain (missing parts from reference TRBV7-8 and TRBJ2-5): GAGVSQSPRYKVAKRGQDVALRCDPISGHVSLFWYQQALGQGPEFLTYFQNEAQLDKSGLPSDRFFAERPEGSVSTLKIQRTQQEDSAVYLCASSPGHSVKTQYFGPGTRLLVL.

The chain carries TRBV6-5 and TRBJ1-3; no reliable D call. The germline V gene encodes CDR1 MNHEY and CDR2 SVGAGI. Trimming shortened V by 7 bases and J by 4 bases, and 20 bases separated the two germline ends. The CDR3 runs 16 residues. Written as DNA, the CDR3 is TGTGCCAGCAATTCCGGGTTCGCGGGATCCGGAAACACCATATATTTT. Amino acids: CASNSGFAGSGNTIYF.

The CDR3, as DNA: TGTGCCATCAGCCGGAAAGTGAACACTGAAGCTTTCTTT. It specifies CAISRKVNTEAFF. V gene TRBV10-3 combines with J gene TRBJ1-1; unclear D gene. CDR3 size: 13 residues. Germline CDR1 ENHRY, CDR2 SYGVKD. V lost 6 bases to trimming and J lost 0 bases, with 8 bases between them.

As regards this clonotype: One end of the junction varies from germline; a read error may be responsible. The chain is built from TRBV10-3 and TRBJ2-7; D could derive from TRBD1 or TRBD2 (6 bases each). The germline V gene has CDR1 ENHRY and CDR2 SYGVKD. The CDR3 is 13 residues long. DNA of the CDR3: TGTGCCAGCAGTGGGGGGCAGGGTGACGAGCAGTACTTC. It specifies CASSGGQGDEQYF.

This clonotype was picked up a small number of times. The chain links TRBV6-5 to TRBJ1-4, with D possibly TRBD1 on 6 matching bases. The V gene lost 6 bases and the J gene lost 0 bases, with 11 bases spanning the gap. Looked up from germline, CDR1 is MNHEY and CDR2 is SVGAGI. The CDR3 sequence is 15 residues long. The CDR3, as DNA: TGTGCCAGCAGGCTACAGGGAACAACTAATGAAAAACTGTTTTTT. Its translation is CASRLQGTTNEKLFF.

This clonotype was recorded at least ten times. The V call is TRBV5-1, the J call TRBJ1-3, with a weak D call TRBD1 (6 bases). Germline V lookup: CDR1 SGHRS, CDR2 YFSETQ. The CDR3 length is 15 residues. V was cut by 0 bases and J by 3 bases, with 10 bases left in between. CDR3 loop: CASSLEDSYGNTIYF. In nucleotides, the CDR3 is TGCGCCAGCAGCTTGGAGGACAGCTATGGAAACACCATATATTTT. Supplemented by reference TRBV5-1 and TRBJ1-3, the full variable domain reads KAGVTQTPRYLIKTRGQQVTLSCSPISGHRSVSWYQQTPGQGLQFLFEYFSETQRNKGNFPGRFSGRQFSNSRSEMNVSTLELGDSALYLCASSLEDSYGNTIYFGEGSWLTVV.

This clonotype was counted between two and nine times. The genes are TRBV6-2 or TRBV6-3 and TRBJ2-3; 8 bases agree with TRBD2. V lost 4 bases and J lost 0; bases outside the gene matches: 3. Germline assignment: CDR1 MNHEY and CDR2 SVGEGT. The CDR3 is made up of 15 amino acids. The CDR3 region has the DNA TGTGCCAGCAGTTTGGCTAGCGGGAGCACAGATACGCAGTATTTT. Translation: CASSLASGSTDTQYF.